This T cell receptor beta chain is from a study of chemoradiotherapy in HPV16-positive cancers. Study background: Candidate HPV-specific T-cell clones and common TCR motifs came from functional assays in a couple of HPV16-positive patients. Study-wide results and caveats: Candidate HPV-specific clones and E7-related TCR motifs grew in tumor during treatment. Only a couple of HPV16-positive patients supplied the functional HPV-specificity definition. Better recurrence-free survival went with HPV-responsive T-cell expansion in HPV16-positive patients.

About this clone itself: Its target is unknown.

Profiling relied on immunoSEQ multiplex PCR, and the TCRdb table lists in-frame clones only, not all of them. The sample lists approximately 7,700 clones, approximately 90% seen once, with about 3.3% in the top ten. The receptor was derived from a human donor with HPV-associated anogenital cancer. The sample consisted of tumor tissue, taken from a patient who underwent chemoradiotherapy.

Here the CDR3 DNA reads TGCAGCGTTGGAAAGGGTACGGGCGGGGAGCTGTTTTTT. Translated, it gives CSVGKGTGGELFF. This chain connects TRBV29-1 to TRBJ2-2; no definite D call. Germline CDR1 reads SQVTM; CDR2 reads ANQGSEA. CDR3 length equals 13 residues. V lost 4 bases and J 7 bases, leaving 13 bases between the germline ends.